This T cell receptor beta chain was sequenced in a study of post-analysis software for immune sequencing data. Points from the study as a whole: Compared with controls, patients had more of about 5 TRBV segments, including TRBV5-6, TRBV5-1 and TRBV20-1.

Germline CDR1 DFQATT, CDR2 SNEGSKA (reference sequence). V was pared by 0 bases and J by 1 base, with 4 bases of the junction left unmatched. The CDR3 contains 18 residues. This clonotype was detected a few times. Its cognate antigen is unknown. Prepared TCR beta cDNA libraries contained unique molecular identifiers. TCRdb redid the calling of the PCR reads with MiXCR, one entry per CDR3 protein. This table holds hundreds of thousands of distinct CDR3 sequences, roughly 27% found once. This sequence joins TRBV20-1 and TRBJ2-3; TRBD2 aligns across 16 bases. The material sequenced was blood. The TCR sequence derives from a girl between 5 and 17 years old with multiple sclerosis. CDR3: CSARDSGTSGRGTDTQYF. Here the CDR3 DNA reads TGCAGTGCTAGAGATTCGGGGACTAGCGGGAGGGGCACAGATACGCAGTATTTT.